The 9 T cell receptor beta chains below come from one sample, sequenced in a study of CD8 T cells in ankylosing spondylitis. TCRdb fed the 5' RACE reads into MiXCR, producing one record per CDR3 protein. The sample lists approximately 240,000 distinct CDR3 sequences, about 11% occurring once. What was sequenced was blood, either unsorted or a sorted T cell fraction (not recorded which). Source of these receptors: a male donor with ankylosing spondylitis or in good health (not recorded which).

This clonotype showed up many times. This sequence joins TRBV5-5 and TRBJ2-2; 12 bases line up with TRBD1. The CDR3 sequence is 16 residues long. With 5 bases clipped from V and 3 bases from J, the junction kept 5 bases outside the gene matches. Germline CDR1 SGHKS, CDR2 YYEKEE (reference sequence). This CDR3 is CASSWGQGAYTGELFF. CDR3 sequence (DNA): TGTGCCAGCAGTTGGGGACAGGGGGCTTACACCGGGGAGCTGTTTTTT.

This clonotype was detected ten times or more. J is TRBJ1-1 and V is TRBV27; D may be TRBD1 (6 bases). Per the germline V gene, CDR1 is MNHEY and CDR2 is SMNVEV (reference sequence). The germline V and J ends were trimmed by 6 bases and 4 bases, with 15 bases remaining between them. This CDR3 has 14 residues. The CDR3 spells CASSLYRAGTEAFF. The CDR3 bases are TGTGCCAGCAGCCTATACAGGGCGGGCACTGAAGCTTTCTTT.

V and J are TRBV5-6 and TRBJ2-5; a possible D gene is TRBD1 (6 bases). The CDR3 runs to 15 residues. Trimming pared 2 bases from V and 1 base from J, leaving 12 bases between. Germline assignment: CDR1 SGHDT and CDR2 YYEEEE. Here the CDR3 DNA reads TGTGCCAGCAGCTTACCTACAGGGAGCCAAGAGACCCAGTACTTC. Protein product: CASSLPTGSQETQYF.

This clonotype came up many times. The genes are TRBV12-3 or TRBV12-4 and TRBJ2-3; 8 bases are shared with TRBD2. V gave up 7 bases and J gave up 6 bases; unmatched junction bases: 12. CDR3 length: 15 residues. Written as DNA, the CDR3 is TGTGCCAGCACCTTTCACGGGGGGGCAGGTGATACGCAGTATTTT. Translating gives CASTFHGGAGDTQYF.

This clonotype was counted only a few times. The V call is TRBV6-6, the J call TRBJ1-5, with D maybe TRBD1 (6 bases). The CDR3 totals 12 residues. Germline values: CDR1 MNHNY, CDR2 SVGAGI (reference sequence). Trimming left V 6 bases short and J 7 bases short, with 10 bases between. CDR3 DNA: TGTGCCAGCAGACAGGGACCCCAGCCCCAGCATTTT. Its translation is CASRQGPQPQHF.

The table lists this clonotype with a few counts. The chain joins TRBV6-5 to TRBJ2-7; 9 nucleotides agree with TRBD2. Germline CDR1 MNHEY, CDR2 SVGAGI. The J segment lost 5 bases and the V segment lost 8 bases, leaving 4 bases of the junction unmatched. This CDR3 contains 12 residues. The CDR3 sequence is CASGGRGDEQYF. CDR3 in DNA: TGTGCCAGCGGCGGGAGGGGGGACGAGCAGTACTTC.

This clonotype showed up many times. V and J are TRBV27 and TRBJ1-1; D is perhaps TRBD1 (6 bases). The V gene's germline CDR1 is MNHEY and CDR2 SMNVEV (reference sequence). The CDR3 totals 13 residues. Trimming shortened V by 4 bases and J by 2 bases, and 8 bases separated the two germline ends. CDR3 sequence: CASSSDSNTEAFF. CDR3 sequence (DNA): TGTGCCAGCAGTTCGGACAGTAACACTGAAGCTTTCTTT.

This clonotype was recorded many times. The J gene is TRBJ1-5, the V gene TRBV20-1, with 7 bases that match TRBD1. The germline V gene has CDR1 DFQATT and CDR2 SNEGSKA (reference sequence). The CDR3 has 14 residues. J was trimmed by 1 base and V by 5 bases; bases with no gene match: 5. CDR3 sequence: CSALGGQSNQPQHF. The CDR3, as DNA: TGCAGTGCTTTAGGGGGACAGAGCAATCAGCCCCAGCATTTT.

V and J are TRBV5-1 and TRBJ2-3; 11 bases are a match to TRBD2. The V gene end was trimmed by 0 bases and the J gene end by 2 bases; junction bases not matched to a gene: 5. Germline-derived CDR1 and CDR2 are SGHRS and YFSETQ. This CDR3 region has 17 residues. CDR3 DNA: TGCGCCAGCAGCTTGGCCGGGACTAGCGGACCCACAGATACGCAGTATTTT. Its protein is CASSLAGTSGPTDTQYF.